This T cell receptor beta chain was recovered during a study of cytomegalovirus exposure and HLA in healthy donors. Study information: The same platform used for the 600 to 750 first-cohort repertoires was also used for the 90 to 150 validation repertoires, as a later analysis reported. Study-wide results and caveats: The investigators catalogued 180 or so TCR beta chains as cytomegalovirus-associated. Rare sequences made up most TCRs, while some public TCRs were found in many donors.

On this clone: The antigen remains undetermined.

Only in-frame clones appear in the TCRdb table, and some are missing; sequencing was by immunoSEQ multiplex PCR. Of some 87,000 clones in the sample, roughly 96% were seen once. What was sequenced was PBMCs. The TCR comes from a woman aged 18 to 35 in good health and CMV-seronegative.

CDR3 bases: TGTGCCAGTAGCACAGGGAACACCTACGAGCAGTACTTC. Translating gives CASSTGNTYEQYF. The rearrangement joins TRBV19 to TRBJ2-7; possible D gene TRBD1, 6 bases. In germline, CDR1 is LNHDA, CDR2 SQIVND (reference sequence). The V end was cut by 6 bases, the J end by 2 bases, with 11 bases between. The CDR3 covers 13 residues.